This passage covers 8 T cell receptor beta chains from one sample sequenced in a study of blood T cell repertoires in COVID-19. Clones were sequenced by immunoSEQ multiplex PCR, and TCRdb holds only the in-frame ones, with some missing. The table includes more than 400,000 clones, around 90% detected once. Sequenced material: PBMCs or T cells enriched from blood (not recorded which). These receptor sequences come from a woman aged 18-30 years who had recovered from COVID-19.

J is TRBJ2-2 and V is TRBV5-1; TRBD2 might be the D (6 bases). Germline V gives CDR1 SGHRS, CDR2 YFSETQ. V was pared by 0 bases and J by 4 bases, with 7 bases between. This CDR3 has 14 amino acids. This chain's CDR3 is CASSLGAGTGELFF. CDR3 bases: TGCGCCAGCAGCTTGGGAGCGGGCACCGGGGAGCTGTTTTTT.

The chain couples TRBV12-5 to TRBJ2-7; D remains unclear. This CDR3 has 15 residues. The V and J ends lost 3 bases and 1 base respectively, with 13 bases between them. In germline, CDR1 is LGHNT, CDR2 FRNRAP. CDR3 residues: CASGLVPGSSYEQYF. The CDR3 DNA is TGTGCTAGTGGTTTAGTACCCGGTTCGTCCTACGAGCAGTACTTC.

The chain uses TRBV5-1 and TRBJ1-3; TRBD1 aligns across 7 bases. CDR1 is SGHRS and CDR2 is YFSETQ in the germline V gene. V trimming: 4 bases; J trimming: 4 bases; junction bases outside the gene matches: 5. The CDR3 extends over 14 amino acids. This CDR3 reads CASSPWTGGNTIYF. CDR3 bases: TGCGCCAGCAGCCCTTGGACAGGAGGAAACACCATATATTTT.

This clone turned up a few times. The chain joins TRBV6-5 to TRBJ1-1; D remains ambiguous. CDR3 size: 15 residues. Germline CDR1 reads MNHEY; CDR2 reads SVGAGI. Trimming took off 7 bases at V and 1 base at J, with 16 bases between the two ends. The CDR3 bases are TGTGCCAGCAACTCCCCGATGCGGGGGAACACTGAAGCTTTCTTT. Translating it yields CASNSPMRGNTEAFF.

This clone was seen a few times. The chain couples TRBV6-5 to TRBJ1-4, with D uncertain. Trimming pared 7 bases from V and 5 bases from J, leaving 14 bases between. The germline V gene has CDR1 MNHEY and CDR2 SVGAGI. CDR3 size: 14 residues. The DNA of the CDR3 is TGTGCCAGCACCGAGAAGGGAGTGAATGAAAAACTGTTTTTT. Translation: CASTEKGVNEKLFF.

The rearrangement joins TRBV30 to TRBJ2-5; 8 positions match TRBD2. Germline V gene sequence: CDR1 GTSNPN, CDR2 SVGIG (reference sequence). The CDR3 sequence is 14 residues long. The V gene end was trimmed by 4 bases and the J gene end by 2 bases; junction bases not matched to a gene: 6. CDR3 sequence reads: CAWKVAGLQETQYF. As DNA, the CDR3 is TGTGCCTGGAAGGTAGCGGGGTTACAAGAGACCCAGTACTTC.

This clone was observed a single time. The rearrangement uses TRBV19 and TRBJ2-2, with TRBD2 matching 9 bases. This CDR3 is 14 amino acids long. Trimming cost V 10 bases and J 5 bases; bases outside gene matches: 8. The germline V gene encodes CDR1 LNHDA and CDR2 SQIVND (reference sequence). CDR3 in amino acids: CAKERGAQTGELFF. The CDR3 bases are TGTGCCAAAGAGCGGGGGGCCCAGACCGGGGAGCTGTTTTTT. Together with reference TRBV19 and TRBJ2-2, the CDR3 gives the full variable domain: DGGITQSPKYLFRKEGQNVTLSCEQNLNHDAMYWYRQDPGQGLRLIYYSQIVNDFQKGDIAEGYSVSREKKESFPLTVTSAQKNPTAFYLCAKERGAQTGELFFGEGSRLTVL.

The chain combines TRBV6-5 with TRBJ2-7; D might be TRBD1 (5 bases). The V gene lost 6 bases and the J gene lost 5 bases, with 11 bases spanning the gap. The CDR3 covers 12 residues. CDR1 is MNHEY and CDR2 is SVGAGI in the germline V gene. In DNA, the CDR3 is TGTGCCAGCAGCCCCGACAGCAACGAGCAGTACTTC. Its translation: CASSPDSNEQYF.